These T cell receptor beta chains were read from a single sample in a study of blood T cell repertoires in COVID-19. Libraries were prepared by immunoSEQ multiplex PCR; TCRdb keeps only in-frame clonotypes and omits some of them. Of 120,000 or so clones in the sample, around 80% were seen once. What was sequenced was peripheral blood. These receptors all stem from a man under 40 with COVID-19, enrolled during active disease. The CDR3 runs from the conserved cysteine through the conserved F or W. D genes are given only for firm matches. Size is stated for part of the rows, as once, few or many counts, or as a class when the clone is expanded.

v_gene	j_gene	d_gene	abundance	len	CDR3aa	CDR3nt
TRBV15	TRBJ2-1	TRBD2	NA	16	CATSRVRSGGLDEQFF	TGTGCCACCAGCAGAGTAAGGAGCGGGGGCTTAGATGAGCAGTTCTTC
TRBV7-8	TRBJ2-3	NA	NA	17	CASSLARAGEWADTQYF	TGTGCCAGCAGCTTAGCGAGGGCAGGGGAGTGGGCAGATACGCAGTATTTT
TRBV3-1/TRBV3-2	TRBJ2-3	TRBD2	few	19	CASSGYGLAGAYSTDTQYF	TGTGCCAGCAGCGGATACGGACTAGCGGGAGCCTACAGCACAGATACGCAGTATTTT
TRBV19	TRBJ2-7	TRBD2	NA	15	CATQRASGGAGEQYF	TGTGCCACCCAGCGGGCTAGCGGGGGGGCCGGAGAGCAGTACTTC
TRBV11-2	TRBJ1-1	TRBD1	once	13	CASSLDGQGQAFF	TGTGCCAGCAGCTTAGATGGACAGGGTCAGGCTTTCTTT
TRBV28	TRBJ2-5	TRBD2	NA	17	CASSLGGRGGSQETQYF	TGTGCCAGCAGTTTAGGAGGCCGGGGGGGCTCCCAAGAGACCCAGTACTTC
TRBV3-1/TRBV3-2	TRBJ1-5	NA	NA	15	CASSQGGGWNQPQHF	TGTGCCAGCAGCCAGGGTGGAGGGTGGAATCAGCCCCAGCATTTT
TRBV10-3	TRBJ2-7	TRBD1	NA	13	CAISGTGVGEQYF	TGTGCCATCAGTGGGACAGGGGTGGGCGAGCAGTACTTC
TRBV15	TRBJ1-2	TRBD1	NA	15	CATSRVGQGGYGYTF	TGTGCCACCAGCAGAGTTGGACAGGGAGGATATGGCTACACCTTC
TRBV9	TRBJ2-1	TRBD2	once	15	CASSVTGTSFREQFF	TGTGCCAGCAGCGTAACCGGGACTAGCTTCCGTGAGCAGTTCTTC
TRBV27	TRBJ1-3	NA	NA	15	CASRTTGTSGNTIYF	TGTGCCAGCAGAACTACAGGGACCTCTGGAAACACCATATATTTT
TRBV5-1	TRBJ1-2	TRBD1	NA	14	CASRRGQGVSGYTF	TGCGCCAGCCGGCGAGGACAGGGTGTCTCTGGCTACACCTTC
TRBV3-1/TRBV3-2	TRBJ2-5	NA	NA	14	CASSQHTGRETQYF	TGTGCCAGCAGCCAACACACAGGGAGAGAGACCCAGTACTTC
TRBV10-3	TRBJ1-6	NA	once	14	CAIRDSSYNSPLHF	TGTGCCATCAGGGACAGCTCCTATAATTCACCCCTCCACTTT
TRBV6-5	TRBJ2-3	NA	NA	14	CASSPGLYTDTQYF	TGTGCCAGCAGTCCGGGACTTTACACAGATACGCAGTATTTT
TRBV12-5	TRBJ2-2	TRBD2	NA	14	CAEPPWGGTGELFF	TGTGCCGAACCCCCTTGGGGGGGCACCGGGGAGCTGTTTTTT
TRBV11-2	TRBJ2-5	TRBD2	NA	10	CAGGEETQYF	TGTGCGGGGGGGGAAGAGACCCAGTACTTC
TRBV4-1	TRBJ1-4	TRBD1	NA	16	CASSQRGQGAGLVMFF	TGCGCCAGCAGCCAACGTGGACAGGGGGCTGGCCTGGTAATGTTTTTT
TRBV29-1	TRBJ2-7	TRBD2	NA	16	CSAAPGLAGGSYEQYF	TGCAGCGCCGCACCGGGACTAGCGGGAGGGAGTTACGAGCAGTACTTC
TRBV11-2	TRBJ1-6	NA	NA	15	CASSLRGREGSPLHF	TGTGCCAGCAGCTTACGGGGCAGGGAGGGTTCACCCCTCCACTTT
TRBV5-6	TRBJ1-5	NA	NA	14	CASSWGPSNQPQHF	TGTGCCAGCAGCTGGGGCCCAAGCAATCAGCCCCAGCATTTT
TRBV28	TRBJ2-3	NA	NA	15	CASSRQDSSTDTQYF	TGTGCCAGCAGCCGACAGGACTCTAGCACAGATACGCAGTATTTT
TRBV5-6	TRBJ1-3	NA	few	15	CASSSTGNSGNTIYF	TGTGCCAGCAGCTCCACAGGGAACTCTGGAAACACCATATATTTT
TRBV30	TRBJ2-7	TRBD2	once	15	CAWSEGLAGGYEQYF	TGTGCCTGGAGTGAGGGACTAGCGGGAGGGTACGAGCAGTACTTC
TRBV12-3/TRBV12-4	TRBJ2-2	NA	NA	13	CASSPFFPGELFF	TGTGCCAGCAGTCCCTTTTTCCCCGGGGAGCTGTTTTTT
TRBV7-6	TRBJ2-2	NA	NA	14	CASSLLSNTGELFF	TGTGCCAGCAGCTTACTTTCGAACACCGGGGAGCTGTTTTTT
TRBV7-2	TRBJ2-2	NA	NA	15	CASSPSGVLAGELFF	TGTGCCAGCAGCCCCTCGGGGGTTCTTGCCGGGGAGCTGTTTTTT
TRBV18	TRBJ1-1	NA	NA	16	CASSPPNPGVNTEAFF	TGTGCCAGCTCACCACCTAACCCAGGGGTGAACACTGAAGCTTTCTTT
TRBV5-1	TRBJ2-1	TRBD2	NA	16	CASSHGTSGLFNEQFF	TGCGCCAGCAGCCACGGGACTAGCGGGTTGTTCAATGAGCAGTTCTTC
TRBV4-1	TRBJ1-5	TRBD1	few	15	CASSYDRAANQPQHF	TGCGCCAGCTCGTATGACAGGGCGGCCAATCAGCCCCAGCATTTT
TRBV6-5	TRBJ1-1	TRBD1	NA	14	CASSTTGANTEAFF	TGTGCCAGCAGTACGACAGGGGCCAACACTGAAGCTTTCTTT
TRBV7-8	TRBJ2-2	NA	NA	15	CASSRTTGNTGELFF	TGTGCCAGCAGCCGCACTACAGGGAACACCGGGGAGCTGTTTTTT
TRBV11-2	TRBJ2-3	NA	NA	17	CASSLTAGAPRGDTQYF	TGTGCCAGCAGCTTAACGGCAGGGGCGCCTCGGGGAGATACGCAGTATTTT
TRBV10-2	TRBJ2-1	TRBD1	NA	13	CATLWTGDGEQFF	TGCGCCACCCTCTGGACAGGGGACGGTGAGCAGTTCTTC
TRBV29-1	TRBJ1-2	NA	NA	13	CSAAEGANYGYTF	TGCAGCGCCGCAGAGGGAGCTAACTATGGCTACACCTTC
TRBV7-9	TRBJ2-1	NA	NA	11	CASSLSEAPFF	TGTGCCAGCAGCCTGAGCGAAGCCCCTTTCTTC
TRBV14	TRBJ2-3	TRBD2	once	21	CASSQTKPGLAGDWGFNTQYF	TGTGCCAGCAGCCAAACGAAACCGGGACTAGCGGGAGACTGGGGGTTCAATACGCAGTATTTT
TRBV6-5	TRBJ1-3	NA	NA	14	CASRAPLRGNTIYF	TGTGCCAGCAGGGCGCCCCTGAGGGGAAACACCATATATTTT
TRBV7-9	TRBJ2-1	TRBD2	NA	15	CASSLGTSGGNEQFF	TGTGCCAGCAGCTTAGGGACTAGCGGGGGGAATGAGCAGTTCTTC
TRBV27	TRBJ2-1	NA	NA	14	CASSFRTAYNEQFF	TGTGCCAGCAGTTTCCGGACAGCATACAATGAGCAGTTCTTC
TRBV5-6	TRBJ2-7	TRBD1	once	13	CASSWTGGDEQYF	TGTGCCAGCAGCTGGACAGGGGGCGACGAGCAGTACTTC
TRBV18	TRBJ1-6	NA	NA	15	CASSPRDSRNSPLHF	TGTGCCAGCTCACCGAGGGACTCGAGAAATTCACCCCTCCACTTT
TRBV19	TRBJ1-1	NA	few	12	CASSRRNTEAFF	TGTGCCAGTAGTAGGAGGAACACTGAAGCTTTCTTT
TRBV18	TRBJ1-6	NA	once	16	CASSPGSTGDNSPLHF	TGTGCCAGCTCACCAGGATCGACGGGGGATAATTCACCCCTCCACTTT
TRBV5-1	TRBJ1-5	NA	NA	15	CASSLGQNSNQPQHF	TGCGCCAGCAGCTTGGGGCAGAATTCAAATCAGCCCCAGCATTTT
TRBV13	TRBJ1-2	NA	NA	19	CASSSFFHLTGDPLYGYTF	TGTGCCAGCAGCTCCTTTTTCCATCTTACGGGGGACCCATTGTATGGCTACACCTTC
TRBV11-2	TRBJ2-7	NA	NA	15	CASSLVEARSYEQYF	TGTGCCAGCAGCTTAGTTGAGGCAAGGTCCTACGAGCAGTACTTC
TRBV19	TRBJ1-1	TRBD1	NA	15	CASSLTGVRITEAFF	TGTGCCAGTAGTCTGACAGGGGTAAGGATTACTGAAGCTTTCTTT
TRBV27	TRBJ2-1	TRBD2	NA	19	CASRRDLKAGGPSYNEQFF	TGTGCCAGCAGGAGGGACTTAAAAGCGGGAGGGCCCTCCTACAATGAGCAGTTCTTC
TRBV30	TRBJ1-5	TRBD1	NA	17	CAWSLGTGGSSNQPQHF	TGTGCCTGGAGTCTTGGGACAGGGGGTTCGAGCAATCAGCCCCAGCATTTT
TRBV5-1	TRBJ2-2	TRBD2	NA	15	CASSFGPGGTGELFF	TGCGCCAGCAGCTTTGGCCCGGGGGGGACCGGGGAGCTGTTTTTT
TRBV7-2	TRBJ1-2	NA	NA	13	CASSSRGGYGYTF	TGTGCCAGCAGCTCTAGGGGGGGATATGGCTACACCTTC